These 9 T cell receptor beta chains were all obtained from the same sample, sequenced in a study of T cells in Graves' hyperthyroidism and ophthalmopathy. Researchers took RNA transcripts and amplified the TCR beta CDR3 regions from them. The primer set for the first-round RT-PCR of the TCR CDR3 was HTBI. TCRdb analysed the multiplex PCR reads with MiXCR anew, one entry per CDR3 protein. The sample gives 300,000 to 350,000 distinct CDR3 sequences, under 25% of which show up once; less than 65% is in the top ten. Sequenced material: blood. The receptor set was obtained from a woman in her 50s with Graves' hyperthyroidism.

In DNA form, the CDR3 reads TGTGCCAGCAGTTACTTAGCGGGAGGGCCCGGGGAGACCCAGTACTTC. This translates into CASSYLAGGPGETQYF. This chain joins TRBV6-2 or TRBV6-3 and TRBJ2-5, with 11 bases fitting TRBD2. V gave up 1 base and J gave up 5 bases; unmatched junction bases: 6. The CDR3 spans 16 residues. In germline, CDR1 is MNHEY, CDR2 SVGEGT.

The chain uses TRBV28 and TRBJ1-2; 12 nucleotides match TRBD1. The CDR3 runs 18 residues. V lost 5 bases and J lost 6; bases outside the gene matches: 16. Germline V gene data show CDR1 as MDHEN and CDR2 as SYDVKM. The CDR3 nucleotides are TGTGCCAGCAGTATAGCTATAACCGGGACAGGGGGCGCGGATGGCTACACCTTC. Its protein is CASSIAITGTGGADGYTF.

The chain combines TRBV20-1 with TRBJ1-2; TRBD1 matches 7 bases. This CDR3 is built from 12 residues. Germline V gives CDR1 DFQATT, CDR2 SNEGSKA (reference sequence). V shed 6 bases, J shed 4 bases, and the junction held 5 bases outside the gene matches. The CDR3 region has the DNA TGCAGTGCCAGCCGGGACAGCTATGGCTACACCTTC. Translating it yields CSASRDSYGYTF.

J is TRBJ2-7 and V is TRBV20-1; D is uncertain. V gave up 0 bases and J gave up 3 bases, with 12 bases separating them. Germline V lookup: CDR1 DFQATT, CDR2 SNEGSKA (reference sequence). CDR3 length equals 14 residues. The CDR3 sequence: CSARDLKNVYEQYF. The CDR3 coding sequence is TGCAGTGCTAGAGATCTTAAGAATGTCTACGAGCAGTACTTC.

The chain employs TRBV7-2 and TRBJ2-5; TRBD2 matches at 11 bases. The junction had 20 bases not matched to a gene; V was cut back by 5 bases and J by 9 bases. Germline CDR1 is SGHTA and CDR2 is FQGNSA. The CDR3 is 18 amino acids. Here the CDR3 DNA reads TGTGCCAGCAGCCCCCGGGCTAGCGGGGGGATACGGGGGGGGGCCCAGTACTTC. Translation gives CASSPRASGGIRGGAQYF.

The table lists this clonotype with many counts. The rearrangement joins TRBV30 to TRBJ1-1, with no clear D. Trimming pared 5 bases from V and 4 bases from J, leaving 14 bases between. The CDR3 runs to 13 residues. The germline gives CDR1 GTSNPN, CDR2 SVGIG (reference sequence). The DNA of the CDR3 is TGTGCCTGGGGGCCCAGGTGGAGCACTGAAGCTTTCTTT. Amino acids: CAWGPRWSTEAFF.

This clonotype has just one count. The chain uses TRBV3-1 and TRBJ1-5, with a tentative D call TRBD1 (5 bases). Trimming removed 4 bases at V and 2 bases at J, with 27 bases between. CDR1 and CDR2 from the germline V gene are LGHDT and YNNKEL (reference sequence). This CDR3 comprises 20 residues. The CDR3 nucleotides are TGTGCCAGCAGCCCCTCTCTCTGGCCAGGGAGATTGATGGGCAATCAGCCCCAGCATTTT. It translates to CASSPSLWPGRLMGNQPQHF.

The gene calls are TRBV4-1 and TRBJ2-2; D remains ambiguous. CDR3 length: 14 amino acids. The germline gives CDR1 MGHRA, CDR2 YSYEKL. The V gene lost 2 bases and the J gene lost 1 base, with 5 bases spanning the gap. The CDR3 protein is CASSQWENTGELFF. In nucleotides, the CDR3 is TGCGCCAGCAGCCAATGGGAGAACACCGGGGAGCTGTTTTTT.

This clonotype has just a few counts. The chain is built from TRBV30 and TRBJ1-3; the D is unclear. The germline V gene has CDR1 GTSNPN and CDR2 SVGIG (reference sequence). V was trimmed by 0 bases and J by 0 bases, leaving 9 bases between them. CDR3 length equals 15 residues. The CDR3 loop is CAWSVARYSGNTIYF. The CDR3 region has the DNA TGTGCCTGGAGTGTTGCACGGTACTCTGGAAACACCATATATTTT.